Shown below are 26 T cell receptor beta chains from a single sample sequenced in a study of early T cells in non-severe SARS-CoV-2 infection (dated by TCRdb to the early 2020s). Receptors were amplified or captured by 5' RACE. Sequenced on a NextSeq 500. Clones were called with MiXCR by TCRdb after fastp trimmed the public reads at Q25, and only in-frame beta chains were retained. CDR3 protein duplicates are merged, each entry listing the most common genes and DNA. The sample includes tens of thousands of distinct CDR3 sequences, with about a tenth observed a single time. The top ten hold over 1.5% of the sample. The material sequenced was whole blood. All receptors come from an adult who was a healthcare worker with PCR-confirmed SARS-CoV-2 infection or an uninfected control (not recorded which).

This clonotype was picked up a small number of times. The gene calls are TRBV29-1 and TRBJ2-3, with unresolved D. The V and J ends lost 4 bases and 6 bases respectively, with 17 bases between them. CDR1 and CDR2 (germline): SQVTM, ANQGSEA. CDR3 length equals 14 residues. CDR3 nucleotide sequence: TGCAGCGTTGGCTGGGGAAATAAGAGGGATACGCAGTATTTT. It codes for CSVGWGNKRDTQYF.

This clonotype showed up just a few times. The V call is TRBV12-3 or TRBV12-4, the J call TRBJ1-6; D remains unclear. There are 12 residues in the CDR3. V was pared by 7 bases and J by 7 bases, with 8 bases between. In nucleotides, the CDR3 is TGTGCCAGCACCCCAGAGAATTCACCCCTCCACTTT. Its translation is CASTPENSPLHF.

This clonotype was detected many times. V usage is TRBV28 and J usage is TRBJ2-7; TRBD2 might be the D (7 bases). Germline CDR1 is MDHEN and CDR2 is SYDVKM. The CDR3 covers 15 residues. Trimming cost V 2 bases and J 3 bases, with 14 bases left between them. The CDR3 DNA reads TGTGCCAGCAGTTTAGTACAGGGAGGGAACTACGAGCAGTACTTC. Residues: CASSLVQGGNYEQYF.

The chain employs TRBV10-2 and TRBJ2-7, with 13 positions matching TRBD2. Germline CDR1 and CDR2: WSHSY and SAAADI. This CDR3 comprises 18 residues. J was trimmed by 1 base and V by 6 bases; bases with no gene match: 12. Written as DNA, the CDR3 is TGCGCCAGCAGGGTACCGGGACTAGCGGGGCCTTGGTCCTACGAGCAGTACTTC. Its translation: CASRVPGLAGPWSYEQYF.

This clonotype was recorded at least ten times. The rearrangement joins TRBV27 to TRBJ1-1; unclear D gene. Germline assignment: CDR1 MNHEY and CDR2 SMNVEV (reference sequence). Trimming cost V 5 bases and J 0 bases, with 7 bases left between them. This CDR3 has 13 residues. As DNA, the CDR3 is TGTGCCAGCAGTCCGACACTGAACACTGAAGCTTTCTTT. It translates to CASSPTLNTEAFF.

Many counts were recorded for this clonotype. The chain employs TRBV30 and TRBJ2-7, with TRBD2 as a possible D gene (5 bases). Per germline, CDR1 GTSNPN and CDR2 SVGIG (reference sequence). This CDR3 has 16 amino acids. Trimming removed 1 base from V and 3 bases from J, with 19 bases in between. The CDR3 DNA sequence: TGTGCCTGGAGTGGGTGGGCTCAGGCGGACTTCTACGAGCAGTACTTC. Translated: CAWSGWAQADFYEQYF.

This clonotype has at least ten counts. The V call is TRBV6-5, the J call TRBJ1-2; D may be TRBD1 (5 bases). Germline lookup yields CDR1 MNHEY and CDR2 SVGAGI. V lost 6 bases and J lost 2, with 13 bases in between. The CDR3 consists of 14 residues. CDR3 sequence (DNA): TGTGCCAGCAGGAATCCGGGACCCAACTATGGCTACACCTTC. Protein sequence: CASRNPGPNYGYTF.

This clonotype was counted many times. The rearrangement joins TRBV6-1 to TRBJ1-3, with D possibly matching TRBD1 (6 bases). This CDR3 is 20 amino acids long. The germline V gene encodes CDR1 MNHNS and CDR2 SASEGT. Trimming left V 2 bases short and J 4 bases short, with 27 bases between. CDR3 DNA sequence: TGTGCCAGCAGTGAAAGGGGAAACAGGGCCCGCCGGGCTACAGGAAACACCATATATTTT. This sequence encodes CASSERGNRARRATGNTIYF.

This clonotype was picked up a small number of times. This chain connects TRBV20-1 to TRBJ1-2, with TRBD1 as a possible D gene (5 bases). The length of the CDR3 is 18 residues. The germline CDR1 and CDR2 sequences are DFQATT and SNEGSKA (reference sequence). V lost 6 bases to trimming and J lost 1 base, with 27 bases between them. CDR3 sequence: CSARRFFAGTPFNYGYTF. The CDR3 bases are TGCAGTGCGAGACGGTTTTTCGCCGGGACTCCATTTAACTATGGCTACACCTTC.

The chain carries TRBV29-1 and TRBJ1-2, with D perhaps TRBD1 (5 bases). Trimming removed 4 bases from V and 7 bases from J, with 10 bases in between. Germline values: CDR1 SQVTM, CDR2 ANQGSEA. This CDR3 is built from 11 residues. CDR3 sequence reads: CSVGRRGGYTF. Written as DNA, the CDR3 is TGCAGCGTTGGACGGAGGGGTGGCTACACCTTC.

This clonotype was seen a handful of times. The chain uses TRBV7-9 and TRBJ2-7; D is perhaps TRBD1 (6 bases). CDR1 is SEHNR, CDR2 FQNEAQ, per germline (reference sequence). CDR3 size: 14 residues. The V end was cut by 2 bases, the J end by 4 bases, with 12 bases between. The DNA of the CDR3 is TGTGCCAGCAGCTTAACCGGGACAACTTACGAGCAGTACTTC. Translation: CASSLTGTTYEQYF.

This clonotype occurred many times. The chain is built from TRBV4-3 and TRBJ1-6; D is unresolved. The CDR3 loop spans 15 amino acids. Germline CDR1 and CDR2: LGHNA and YSLEER. Trimming took off 0 bases at V and 6 bases at J, with 9 bases between the two ends. CDR3 in DNA: TGCGCCAGCAGCCAAGATCCAGGACGTAATTCACCCCTCCACTTT. It translates to CASSQDPGRNSPLHF.

The sample holds many counts of this clonotype. V usage is TRBV20-1 and J usage is TRBJ1-3; tentative D call: TRBD1 (6 bases). The CDR3 is made up of 13 amino acids. Germline CDR1 DFQATT, CDR2 SNEGSKA (reference sequence). V was trimmed by 6 bases and J by 1 base, leaving 10 bases between them. Written as DNA, the CDR3 is TGCAGTGCCGAGGGGGGTTCTGGAAACACCATATATTTT. Protein product: CSAEGGSGNTIYF.

Details on this clonotype: The junction and the germline gene differ at one end; a read error may be behind it. The chain employs TRBV7-7 and TRBJ2-1; 11 nucleotides agree with TRBD2. Per germline, CDR1 SSHAT and CDR2 FNYEAQ (reference sequence). The CDR3 totals 15 residues. CDR3 sequence (DNA): TGTGCTAGCAGCCGTTATAGCGGGGGGGACAATGAGCAGTTCTTC. It translates to CASSRYSGGDNEQFF.

This clonotype was seen more than once but under ten times. This chain uses TRBV2 with TRBJ1-1, with D uncertain. This CDR3 contains 11 residues. Germline V gene sequence: CDR1 SNHLY, CDR2 FYNNEI. The V end was cut by 6 bases, the J end by 0 bases, with 2 bases between. The CDR3 DNA reads as TGTGCCAGCAGGGTGAACACTGAAGCTTTCTTT. Amino acids: CASRVNTEAFF.

This clonotype was found many times. V gene TRBV4-2 combines with J gene TRBJ1-3, with TRBD1 identical over 8 bases. The CDR3 extends over 17 amino acids. In germline, CDR1 is LGHNA, CDR2 YNFKEQ. The V gene end was trimmed by 2 bases and the J gene end by 2 bases; junction bases not matched to a gene: 8. CDR3 bases: TGTGCCAGCAGCCAATATATTTCAGGGGGCACTGGAAACACCATATATTTT. Translating it yields CASSQYISGGTGNTIYF.

This clonotype was counted at least ten times. The V call is TRBV20-1, the J call TRBJ1-1, with D possibly TRBD1 on 5 matching bases. Germline V gene lookup returns CDR1 DFQATT and CDR2 SNEGSKA (reference sequence). This CDR3 region has 13 residues. The ends were cut back, 5 bases at V and 4 bases at J, with 14 bases in the middle. CDR3 region: CSAFKDTRTEAFF. CDR3 in DNA: TGCAGTGCTTTTAAGGACACTCGCACTGAAGCTTTCTTT.

This clonotype came up many times. V is TRBV18 and J is TRBJ2-1; 14 bases map to TRBD2. The CDR3 runs to 17 residues. V was pared by 3 bases and J by 2 bases, with 3 bases of the junction left unmatched. CDR1 is KGHSH, CDR2 LQKENI, per germline. DNA for the CDR3: TGTGCCAGCTCACCCGGGACTAGCGGGGGTACCTACAATGAGCAGTTCTTC. Translated: CASSPGTSGGTYNEQFF.

Only a few counts were recorded for this clonotype. The chain combines TRBV12-3 or TRBV12-4 with TRBJ1-6; D ambiguous. Trimming stripped 5 bases from V and 8 bases from J, with 13 bases between. The CDR3 is made up of 14 amino acids. The CDR3 is CASSLGWGYSPLHF. The CDR3 bases are TGTGCCAGCAGTCTTGGATGGGGTTATTCACCCCTCCACTTT.

This clonotype appeared many times. This chain uses TRBV13 with TRBJ1-1, with D unresolved. Per germline, CDR1 PRHDT and CDR2 FYEKMQ (reference sequence). Trimming stripped 3 bases from V and 1 base from J, with 6 bases between. This CDR3 has 13 amino acids. The CDR3 is CASSFVRNTEAFF. The CDR3 DNA sequence: TGTGCCAGCAGCTTCGTCCGGAACACTGAAGCTTTCTTT.

This clonotype has just a few counts. The V call is TRBV18, the J call TRBJ2-5; D is undetermined. The CDR3 covers 12 residues. Germline CDR1 KGHSH, CDR2 LQKENI. The germline V and J ends were trimmed by 6 bases and 5 bases, with 10 bases remaining between them. CDR3 in DNA: TGTGCCAGCTCCCCCGCGGCGGAGACCCAGTACTTC. It codes for CASSPAAETQYF.

This chain uses TRBV7-6 with TRBJ2-5, with D perhaps TRBD1 or TRBD2 (6 bases each). V lost 1 base, J lost 4 bases, and 19 bases lay in between. Germline-derived CDR1 and CDR2 are SGHVS and FNYEAQ. The CDR3 is 17 residues long. CDR3 coding DNA: TGTGCCAGCAGCTTAGATCATTCGGAGGGGGATGCAGAGACCCAGTACTTC. This translates into CASSLDHSEGDAETQYF.

There are many counts of this clonotype. This chain uses TRBV27 with TRBJ2-3, with TRBD1 identical over 8 bases. The J segment lost 10 bases and the V segment lost 5 bases, leaving 8 bases of the junction unmatched. The germline V gene has CDR1 MNHEY and CDR2 SMNVEV (reference sequence). This CDR3 is 13 amino acids long. The chain's CDR3 is CASSSTGGMAQYF. The CDR3, as DNA: TGTGCCAGCAGTAGTACAGGGGGAATGGCGCAGTATTTT.

This chain joins TRBV5-1 and TRBJ2-7, with D perhaps being TRBD1 or TRBD2 (6 bases each). V dropped 2 bases and J dropped 5 bases, with 17 bases sitting between them. CDR3 length: 15 residues. Germline CDR1 reads SGHRS; CDR2 reads YFSETQ. The CDR3 here is CASSFGGRQFDEQYF. The DNA for the CDR3 is TGCGCCAGCAGCTTTGGGGGGCGCCAGTTCGACGAGCAGTACTTC.

The chain is built from TRBV19 and TRBJ2-1; 12 bases are a match to TRBD2. V shed 4 bases, J shed 6 bases, and the junction held 1 base outside the gene matches. From germline, CDR1 is LNHDA and CDR2 SQIVND (reference sequence). CDR3 length equals 14 residues. The DNA of the CDR3 is TGTGCCAGTAGTAGGACTAGCGGGGTCAATGAGCAGTTCTTC. It translates to CASSRTSGVNEQFF.

Ten or more counts support this clonotype. This rearrangement joins TRBV12-5 to TRBJ2-1; no definite D call. V lost 2 bases to trimming and J lost 0 bases, with 8 bases between them. The CDR3 totals 15 residues. Germline V CDR1 and CDR2: LGHNT, FRNRAP. The CDR3 DNA is TGTGCTAGTGGTTTGCTCGCCAGCTCCTACAATGAGCAGTTCTTC. Protein: CASGLLASSYNEQFF. The whole variable domain, filled in from reference TRBV12-5 and TRBJ2-1, reads DARVTQTPRHKVTEMGQEVTMRCQPILGHNTVFWYRQTMMQGLELLAYFRNRAPLDDSGMPKDRFSAEMPDATLATLKIQPSEPRDSAVYFCASGLLASSYNEQFFGPGTRLTVL.